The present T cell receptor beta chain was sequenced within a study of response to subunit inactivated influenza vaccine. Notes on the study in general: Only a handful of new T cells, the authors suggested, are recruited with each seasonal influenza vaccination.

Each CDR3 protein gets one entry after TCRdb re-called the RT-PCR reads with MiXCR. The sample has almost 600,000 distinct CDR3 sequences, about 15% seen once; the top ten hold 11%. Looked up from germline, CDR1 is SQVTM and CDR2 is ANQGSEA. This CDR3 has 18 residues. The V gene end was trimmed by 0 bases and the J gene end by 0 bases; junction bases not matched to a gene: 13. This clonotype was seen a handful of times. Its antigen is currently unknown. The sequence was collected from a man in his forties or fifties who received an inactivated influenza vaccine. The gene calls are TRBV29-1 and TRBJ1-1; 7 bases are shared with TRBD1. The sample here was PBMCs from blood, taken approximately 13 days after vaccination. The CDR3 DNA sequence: TGCAGCGTTGAAGATCGTGGGACAGCTCGCTTCATGAACACTGAAGCTTTCTTT. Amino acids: CSVEDRGTARFMNTEAFF. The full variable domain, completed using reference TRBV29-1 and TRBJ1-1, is SAVISQKPSRDICQRGTSLTIQCQVDSQVTMMFWYRQQPGQSLTLIATANQGSEATYESGFVIDKFPISRPNLTFSTLTVSNMSPEDSSIYLCSVEDRGTARFMNTEAFFGQGTRLTVV.